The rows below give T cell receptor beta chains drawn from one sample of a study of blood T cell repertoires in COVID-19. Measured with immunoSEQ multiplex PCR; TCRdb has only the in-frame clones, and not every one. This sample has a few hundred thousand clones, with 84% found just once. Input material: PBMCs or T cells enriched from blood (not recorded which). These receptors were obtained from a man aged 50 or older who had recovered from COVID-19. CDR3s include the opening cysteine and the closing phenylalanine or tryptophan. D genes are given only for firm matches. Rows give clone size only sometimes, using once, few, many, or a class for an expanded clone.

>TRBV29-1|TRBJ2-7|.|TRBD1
CSVSRQGDEQYF
TGCAGCGTTTCCCGACAGGGTGACGAGCAGTACTTC
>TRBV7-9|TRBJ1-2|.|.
CASSFNEASRGYTF
TGTGCCAGCAGCTTCAACGAGGCTTCTCGGGGCTACACCTTC
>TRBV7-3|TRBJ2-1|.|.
CASSLTPSQGENEQFF
TGTGCCAGCAGCTTAACGCCCTCCCAGGGCGAAAATGAGCAGTTCTTC
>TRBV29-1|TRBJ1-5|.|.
CSAGEPNQPQHF
TGCAGCGCCGGGGAGCCCAATCAGCCCCAGCATTTT
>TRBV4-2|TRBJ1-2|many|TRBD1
CASSQATGVSYGYTF
TGTGCCAGCAGCCAAGCGACAGGGGTGAGCTATGGCTACACCTTC
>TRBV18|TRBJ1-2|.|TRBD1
CASSPGTDPRVMGGYTF
TGTGCCAGCTCACCAGGGACAGACCCCCGGGTGATGGGTGGCTACACCTTC
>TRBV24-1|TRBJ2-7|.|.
CATSGSRGQGDYEQYF
TGTGCCACCTCCGGTTCCCGGGGGCAGGGGGACTACGAGCAGTACTTC
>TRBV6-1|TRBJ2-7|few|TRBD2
CASSESVAGGYEQYF
TGTGCCAGCAGTGAATCGGTAGCGGGAGGCTACGAGCAGTACTTC
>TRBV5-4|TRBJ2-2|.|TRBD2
CASSLPSGNTGELFF
TGTGCCAGCAGCTTGCCTAGCGGGAACACCGGGGAGCTGTTTTTT
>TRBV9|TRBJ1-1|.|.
CASSVATGTDTEAFF
TGTGCCAGCAGCGTCGCCACAGGGACGGACACTGAAGCTTTCTTT
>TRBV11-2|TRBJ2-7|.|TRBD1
CASSLIGTVSTHSYEQYF
TGTGCCAGCAGCTTAATTGGGACAGTCTCAACTCACTCCTACGAGCAGTACTTC
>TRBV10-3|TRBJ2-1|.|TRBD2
CAISRGLAGNYNEQFF
TGTGCCATCAGTAGGGGACTAGCGGGAAACTACAATGAGCAGTTCTTC
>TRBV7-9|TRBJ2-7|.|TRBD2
CASSPTSGSDEQYF
TGTGCCAGCAGCCCTACTAGCGGGAGTGACGAGCAGTACTTC
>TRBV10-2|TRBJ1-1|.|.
CASSESGRPTEEAFF
TGCGCCAGCAGTGAGTCAGGTCGGCCTACGGAGGAAGCTTTCTTT
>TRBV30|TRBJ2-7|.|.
CAWSVRSGVHEQYF
TGTGCCTGGAGTGTAAGGTCGGGGGTCCACGAGCAGTACTTC
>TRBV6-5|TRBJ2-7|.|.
CASRPTVLSYEQYF
TGTGCCAGCAGGCCGACAGTTCTGTCCTACGAGCAGTACTTC
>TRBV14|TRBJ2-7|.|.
CASSQDLITRDEQYF
TGTGCCAGCAGCCAAGACTTGATCACTAGAGACGAGCAGTACTTC
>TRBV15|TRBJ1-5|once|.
CATGGLVQPQHF
TGTGCCACCGGGGGGTTGGTTCAGCCCCAGCATTTT
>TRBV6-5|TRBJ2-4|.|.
CASKGTSNPGNIQYF
TGTGCCAGCAAAGGGACTTCCAACCCGGGGAACATTCAGTACTTC
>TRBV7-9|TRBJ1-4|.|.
CASSPRKTDLNEKLFF
TGTGCCAGCAGCCCGAGAAAGACAGACCTAAATGAAAAACTGTTTTTT
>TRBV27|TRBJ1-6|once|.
CASSLALDSYNSPLHF
TGTGCCAGCAGTCTAGCGTTGGACTCCTATAATTCACCCCTCCACTTT
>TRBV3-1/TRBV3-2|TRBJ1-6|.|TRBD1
CASSQAGQIYNSPLHF
TGTGCCAGCAGCCAAGCGGGACAGATCTATAATTCACCCCTCCACTTT
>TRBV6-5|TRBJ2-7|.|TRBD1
CASSWDRVNEQYF
TGTGCCAGCAGTTGGGACAGGGTGAACGAGCAGTACTTC
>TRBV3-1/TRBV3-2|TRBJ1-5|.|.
CASSQGGPYQPQHF
TGTGCCAGCAGCCAAGGGGGCCCATATCAGCCCCAGCATTTT
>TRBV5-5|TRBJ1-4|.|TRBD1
CASSLTTGVGNEKLFF
TGTGCCAGCAGCTTGACGACAGGGGTGGGTAATGAAAAACTGTTTTTT
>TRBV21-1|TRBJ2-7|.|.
CASSKAGWQGNEQYF
TGTGCCAGCAGCAAAGCGGGTTGGCAGGGAAACGAGCAGTACTTC
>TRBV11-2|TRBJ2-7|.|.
CASSLSPGATYEQYF
TGTGCCAGCAGCTTATCTCCCGGAGCGACCTACGAGCAGTACTTC
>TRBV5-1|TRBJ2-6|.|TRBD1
CASSPPVTGAPSGANVLTF
TGCGCCAGCAGCCCCCCCGTGACAGGGGCCCCTTCTGGGGCCAACGTCCTGACTTTC
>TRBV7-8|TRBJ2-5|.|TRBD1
CASSPGQGASPYF
TGTGCCAGCAGCCCCGGACAGGGGGCGAGTCCGTACTTC
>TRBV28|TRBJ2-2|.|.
CASSFALVQNTGELFF
TGTGCCAGCAGTTTCGCTCTCGTACAGAACACCGGGGAGCTGTTTTTT
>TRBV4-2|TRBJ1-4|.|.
CASSQEFSRDLNEKLFF
TGTGCCAGCAGCCAAGAGTTTTCGCGGGACCTTAATGAAAAACTGTTTTTT
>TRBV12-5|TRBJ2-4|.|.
CASGYTGTYIQYF
TGTGCTAGTGGTTACACCGGGACTTACATTCAGTACTTC
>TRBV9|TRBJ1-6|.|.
CASSEGLFPSYNSPLHF
TGTGCCAGCAGCGAGGGACTCTTTCCAAGCTATAATTCACCCCTCCACTTT
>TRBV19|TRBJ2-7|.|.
CASSITSSYEQYF
TGTGCCAGTAGTATCACGAGCTCCTACGAGCAGTACTTC
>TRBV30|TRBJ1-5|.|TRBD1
CAWSRGNQPQHF
TGTGCCTGGAGCAGGGGGAATCAGCCCCAGCATTTT
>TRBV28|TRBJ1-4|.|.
CASSPSPVELEKLFF
TGTGCCAGCAGTCCGAGCCCCGTTGAGCTTGAAAAACTGTTTTTT
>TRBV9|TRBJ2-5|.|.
CASQVGSGMETQYF
TGTGCCAGCCAGGTCGGGAGCGGTATGGAGACCCAGTACTTC
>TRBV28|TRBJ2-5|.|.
CASSLPRTAQETQYF
TGTGCCAGCAGTTTACCCAGGACAGCCCAAGAGACCCAGTACTTC
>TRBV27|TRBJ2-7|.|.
CASSLTTGGGEQYF
TGTGCCAGCAGTTTAACCACAGGAGGAGGGGAGCAGTACTTC
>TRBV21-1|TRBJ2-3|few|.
CASSKARRLAGPASTDTQYF
TGTGCCAGCAGCAAAGCGCGCAGACTAGCGGGCCCGGCTAGCACAGATACGCAGTATTTT